This T cell receptor beta chain was documented in a study of tissue T cells after allogeneic stem cell transplantation. Study results and limitations: Blood and spleen captured only part of the tissue TCR repertoire.

Turning to this clone: The antigen remains undetermined.

The CDR3 spans 15 residues. Germline CDR1 reads MNHNS; CDR2 reads SASEGT. The V and J ends lost 3 bases and 0 bases, in that order; junction bases with no gene match: 3. Some clones are missing from TCRdb's copy, which holds only in-frame ones; the method was immunoSEQ multiplex PCR. The repertoire has around 6,800 clones, over 70% of them found once; the top ten carry roughly 14%. J is TRBJ1-1 and V is TRBV6-1; 8 bases agree with TRBD1. The sample in question was skin, obtained at autopsy. The source of this sequence is an older male patient with steroid-refractory graft-versus-host disease after an allogeneic stem cell transplant. The graft donor may have given rise to some T cells. As DNA, the CDR3 is TGTGCCAGCAGTGACGGACAGGGTATGAACACTGAAGCTTTCTTT. It specifies CASSDGQGMNTEAFF.